This T cell receptor (beta chain) emerged from a study of blood T cells in healthy people across ages. The use of a sample-barcoded 5' primer and a J-beta primer mix characterized a second PCR of roughly 7 to 12 cycles. One entry per CDR3 protein, called by TCRdb with MiXCR from the 5' RACE reads. This table has 750,000 to 850,000 distinct CDR3 sequences, just under 25% appearing once. The CDR3 is 13 amino acids. Per the germline V gene, CDR1 is MGHDK and CDR2 is SYGVNS. V lost 7 bases to trimming and J lost 0 bases, with 9 bases between them. This sample also appeared in a second study, on T cells of mothers and their children. That work contributes: The second PCR's M1S primer added sample barcodes and 2-4 random nucleotides. The study found slightly higher but non-significant overlap in related versus unrelated mother-child pairs.

The chain joins TRBV25-1 to TRBJ2-5; D is possibly TRBD1 (6 bases). Sequencing was done on a sample of blood. The receptor was derived from a boy aged 5-17 years in good health. The CDR3 is CASIGGNQETQYF. CDR3 bases: TGTGCCAGCATTGGGGGCAACCAAGAGACCCAGTACTTC.